The 5 T cell receptor beta chains below all came from one sample that was sequenced in a study of neurological immune-mediated disorders (dated 2019 in TCRdb). The method behind the library was 5' RACE. For sequencing, an Illumina HiSeq 2500 was employed. TCRdb ran its own pipeline on the public reads, namely fastp trimming at Q25 and MiXCR clone calling, and kept in-frame beta chains. Each CDR3 protein appears once, grouped with its most common genes and DNA. The sample table holds about 15,000 distinct CDR3 sequences, of which approximately 3.7% were seen once. The leading ten clones occupy roughly a fifth of the sample. The sequencing input was CD8+ T cells from blood. The receptor source for this set is a middle-aged woman in good health.

There are many counts of this clonotype. This rearrangement joins TRBV5-5 to TRBJ2-1, with D tentatively TRBD2 (6 bases). This CDR3 region has 15 residues. V lost 2 bases and J 2 bases, leaving 11 bases between the germline ends. The germline V gene has CDR1 SGHKS and CDR2 YYEKEE (reference sequence). CDR3 region: CASSFHGGTYNEQFF. The CDR3 bases are TGTGCCAGCAGCTTTCATGGAGGGACCTACAATGAGCAGTTCTTC.

This clonotype was seen ten or more times. J is TRBJ2-2 and V is TRBV24-1; D perhaps matches TRBD2 (5 bases). CDR1 is KGHDR and CDR2 is SFDVKD in the germline V gene. This CDR3 has 16 amino acids. Trimming took off 2 bases at V and 0 bases at J, with 9 bases between the two ends. The CDR3 DNA sequence: TGTGCCACCAGTGATTACGGGATCTCGAACACCGGGGAGCTGTTTTTT. Its protein is CATSDYGISNTGELFF.

This clonotype has ten or more counts. The V gene is TRBV3-1, the J gene TRBJ2-1, with 9 bases aligning to TRBD2. The CDR3 runs to 16 residues. Losses at the gene ends were 0 bases for V and 8 bases for J; bases not matched to a gene: 8. The germline V gene has CDR1 LGHDT and CDR2 YNNKEL (reference sequence). Written as DNA, the CDR3 is TGTGCCAGCAGCCAAGATATGGCGGGAGGGCGGGATGAGCAGTTCTTC. Amino acid sequence: CASSQDMAGGRDEQFF.

In its sample, this clonotype was seen many times. The V gene is TRBV9, the J gene TRBJ1-3; D is undetermined. The V end lost 3 bases, the J end lost 7 bases, and 14 bases lay between the germline ends. The CDR3 runs 14 residues. CDR1 is SGDLS, CDR2 YYNGEE, per germline. CDR3: CASSAGPAANTIYF. The CDR3 coding sequence is TGTGCCAGCAGCGCCGGACCCGCGGCGAACACCATATATTTT.

The sample holds many counts of this clonotype. The V and J genes are TRBV29-1 and TRBJ2-3; 9 bases agree with TRBD2. The CDR3 is 15 amino acids. In germline, CDR1 is SQVTM, CDR2 ANQGSEA. With 1 base clipped from V and 10 bases from J, the junction kept 12 bases outside the gene matches. Written as DNA, the CDR3 is TGCAGCGTTGAAGCAGTCGCGCGGGAGGGCCCTCCGCAGTATTTT. It is translated as CSVEAVAREGPPQYF.